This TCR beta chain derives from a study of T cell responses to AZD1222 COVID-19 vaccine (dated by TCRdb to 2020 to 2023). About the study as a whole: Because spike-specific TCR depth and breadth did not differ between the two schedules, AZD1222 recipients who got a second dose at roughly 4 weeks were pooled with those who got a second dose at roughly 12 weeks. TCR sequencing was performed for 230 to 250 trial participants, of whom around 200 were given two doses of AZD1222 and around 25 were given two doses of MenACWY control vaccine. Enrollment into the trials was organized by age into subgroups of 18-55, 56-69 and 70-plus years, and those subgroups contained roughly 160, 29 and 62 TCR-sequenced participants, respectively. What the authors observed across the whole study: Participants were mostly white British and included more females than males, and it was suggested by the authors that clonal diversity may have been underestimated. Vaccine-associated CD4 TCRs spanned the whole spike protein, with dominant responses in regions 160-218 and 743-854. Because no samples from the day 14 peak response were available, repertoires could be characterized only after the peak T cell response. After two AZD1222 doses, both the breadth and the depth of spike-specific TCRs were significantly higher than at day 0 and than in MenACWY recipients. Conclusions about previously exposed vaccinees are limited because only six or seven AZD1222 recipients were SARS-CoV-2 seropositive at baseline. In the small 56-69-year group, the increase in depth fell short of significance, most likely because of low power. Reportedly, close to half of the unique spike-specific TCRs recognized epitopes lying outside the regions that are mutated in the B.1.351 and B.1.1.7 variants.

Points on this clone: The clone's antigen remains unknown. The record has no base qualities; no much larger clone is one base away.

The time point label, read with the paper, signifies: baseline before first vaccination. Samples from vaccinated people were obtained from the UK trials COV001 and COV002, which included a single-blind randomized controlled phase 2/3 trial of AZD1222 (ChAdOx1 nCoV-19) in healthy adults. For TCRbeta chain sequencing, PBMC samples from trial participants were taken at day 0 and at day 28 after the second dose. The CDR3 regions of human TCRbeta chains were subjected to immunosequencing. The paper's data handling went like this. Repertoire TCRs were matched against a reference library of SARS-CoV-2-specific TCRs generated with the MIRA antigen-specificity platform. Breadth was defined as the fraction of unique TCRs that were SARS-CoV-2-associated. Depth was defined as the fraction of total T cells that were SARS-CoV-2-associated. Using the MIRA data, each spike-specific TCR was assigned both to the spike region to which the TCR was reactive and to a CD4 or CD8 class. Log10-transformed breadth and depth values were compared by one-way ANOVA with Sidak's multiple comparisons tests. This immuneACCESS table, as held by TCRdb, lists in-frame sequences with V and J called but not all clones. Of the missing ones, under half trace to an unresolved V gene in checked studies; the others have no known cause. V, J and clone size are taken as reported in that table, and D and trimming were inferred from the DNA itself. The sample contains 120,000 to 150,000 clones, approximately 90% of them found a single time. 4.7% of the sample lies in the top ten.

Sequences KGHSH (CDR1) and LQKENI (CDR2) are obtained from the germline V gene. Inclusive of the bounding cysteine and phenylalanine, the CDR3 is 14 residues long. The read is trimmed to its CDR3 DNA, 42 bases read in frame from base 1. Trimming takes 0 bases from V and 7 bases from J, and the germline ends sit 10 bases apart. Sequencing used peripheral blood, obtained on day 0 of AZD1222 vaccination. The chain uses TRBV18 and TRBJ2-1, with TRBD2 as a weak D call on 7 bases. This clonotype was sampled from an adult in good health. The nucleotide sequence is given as TGTGCCAGCTCACCACCAGGGGGAGGGAATGAGCAGTTCTTC. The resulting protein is CASSPPGGGNEQFF.